One TCR beta chain is described in this entry. The data derive from a study of blood T cell repertoires in COVID-19. About the study: Italy, Spain and the United States were the sources of the convalescent and acute COVID-19 samples.

Participants, 18 to 89 years old, spanned about two dozen US areas. Clinical histories supplied by participants themselves formed the basis of cohort assignment. The CDR3 is 15 amino acids. Per germline, CDR1 SGHRS and CDR2 YFSETQ. The J segment lost 5 bases and the V segment lost 4 bases, leaving 8 bases of the junction unmatched. Authors' processing steps: For nucleated cells, counts were estimated from reference gene primer amplification. Data came from immunoSEQ multiplex PCR; TCRdb stores just in-frame clones and leaves some out. V and J calls and clone size are given by that table; D and trimming were obtained from the DNA. Of about 300,000 clones detected, around nine tenths appear once; the ten largest clones hold 2.9%.

Sequences were obtained from PBMCs or T cells enriched from blood (not recorded which). The sequence derives from a woman aged 45-65 years who had been exposed to COVID-19. The genes are TRBV5-1 and TRBJ2-2, with 7 bases fitting TRBD1. The CDR3 reads CASSPTGPQTGELFF. CDR3 in DNA: TGCGCCAGCAGCCCGACAGGGCCGCAAACCGGGGAGCTGTTTTTT. Full variable domain (remainder filled in from reference TRBV5-1 and TRBJ2-2): KAGVTQTPRYLIKTRGQQVTLSCSPISGHRSVSWYQQTPGQGLQFLFEYFSETQRNKGNFPGRFSGRQFSNSRSEMNVSTLELGDSALYLCASSPTGPQTGELFFGEGSRLTVL.